The sequence of this TCR beta chain was determined in a study of OX40 agonist ivuxolimab in advanced cancers. As for the study in general: Three patients responded partially, comprising one with hepatocellular carcinoma and two with cutaneous melanoma. General observations from the study: Partial responders treated at 0.1-3.0 mg/kg exhibited clonal expansion among the lowest measured. On average, CD8+ T cells had more expanded clones than CD4+. In the 0.1 to 3.0 mg/kg range, CD4+ and CD8+ blood T cells had expanded clonally by week 6.

Between the trimmed V and J ends, which lost 1 base and 4 bases, there was a span of 6 bases. The CDR3 spans 13 residues. The protocol was immunoSEQ multiplex PCR, while the TCRdb copy is restricted to in-frame clones and leaves out a portion. In the table there are roughly 61,000 clones, around 85% of which are singletons. Notes on this clone: The antigen is undetermined.

The J gene is TRBJ1-5, the V gene TRBV5-3; D call uncertain. TRBV5-3 is noted as an ORF with a role that remains uncertain. Sequenced here: CD4+ or CD8+ T cells sorted from blood, sampled in a trial of the OX40 agonist ivuxolimab. This TCR came from an adult with an advanced solid tumor such as melanoma, head and neck, liver or kidney cancer. The CDR3 region has the DNA TGTGCCAGAAGCTTGTATAGTAATCAGCCCCAGCATTTT. It specifies CARSLYSNQPQHF.